A selection of T cell receptor beta chains follows, all from one sample in a study of response to subunit inactivated influenza vaccine. TCRdb fed the RT-PCR reads into MiXCR, producing one record per CDR3 protein. The table includes 530,000 or so distinct CDR3 sequences, roughly 25% detected once. The sequenced sample was CD4+ T cells sorted from PBMCs, obtained less than 6 days after vaccination. These receptor sequences come from a man in his fifties or sixties who received an inactivated influenza vaccine. The CDR3 runs from the conserved cysteine through the conserved F or W. The D gene is left open where the match is weak. Size is stated for part of the rows, as once, few or many counts, or as a class when the clone is expanded.

d_call: -
j_call: TRBJ2-3
v_call: TRBV25-1
clone_size: few
cdr3_aa: CASSERHSTDTQYF
cdr3_nt: TGTGCCAGCAGTGAGAGACATAGCACAGATACGCAGTATTTT

d_call: TRBD2
j_call: TRBJ2-3
v_call: TRBV10-2
clone_size: few
cdr3_aa: CASSESAGTSGTDTQYF
cdr3_nt: TGCGCCAGCAGTGAGTCCGCCGGGACTAGCGGCACAGATACGCAGTATTTT

d_call: -
j_call: TRBJ2-3
v_call: TRBV18
clone_size: few
cdr3_aa: CASSPLSSSTDTQYF
cdr3_nt: TGTGCCAGCTCACCGCTCTCAAGCAGCACAGATACGCAGTATTTT

d_call: TRBD2
j_call: TRBJ2-7
v_call: TRBV29-1
clone_size: -
cdr3_aa: CSVEDGTSGSKEQYF
cdr3_nt: TGCAGCGTTGAAGATGGGACTAGCGGGAGTAAAGAGCAGTACTTC

d_call: -
j_call: TRBJ2-3
v_call: TRBV20-1
clone_size: few
cdr3_aa: CSANPTVITDTQYF
cdr3_nt: TGCAGTGCTAACCCGACAGTAATAACAGATACGCAGTATTTT

d_call: TRBD2
j_call: TRBJ2-7
v_call: TRBV5-6
clone_size: -
cdr3_aa: CASSWDPSRGVEQYF
cdr3_nt: TGTGCCAGCAGCTGGGACCCAAGCCGGGGGGTCGAGCAGTACTTC

d_call: -
j_call: TRBJ2-2
v_call: TRBV20-1
clone_size: -
cdr3_aa: CSGRRSGLGDTGELFF
cdr3_nt: TGCAGTGGAAGGAGATCAGGACTGGGGGACACCGGGGAGCTGTTTTTT

d_call: -
j_call: TRBJ2-1
v_call: TRBV12-3/TRBV12-4
clone_size: -
cdr3_aa: CASRGYDEQFF
cdr3_nt: TGTGCCAGCCGGGGGTACGATGAGCAGTTCTTC

d_call: TRBD2
j_call: TRBJ2-5
v_call: TRBV6-1
clone_size: -
cdr3_aa: CASRRSSGGGFETQYF
cdr3_nt: TGTGCCAGCAGGCGCTCTAGCGGGGGGGGGTTTGAGACCCAGTACTTC

d_call: TRBD1
j_call: TRBJ1-2
v_call: TRBV7-3
clone_size: few
cdr3_aa: CASSPTGGNYGYTF
cdr3_nt: TGTGCCAGCAGCCCAACAGGGGGCAACTATGGCTACACCTTC

d_call: TRBD2
j_call: TRBJ2-1
v_call: TRBV29-1
clone_size: few
cdr3_aa: CSVDVLAGNEQFF
cdr3_nt: TGCAGCGTTGACGTACTAGCGGGGAATGAGCAGTTCTTC

d_call: -
j_call: TRBJ2-7
v_call: TRBV7-6
clone_size: -
cdr3_aa: CASSLATGQYEQYF
cdr3_nt: TGTGCCAGCAGCTTAGCGACAGGACAGTACGAGCAGTACTTC

d_call: -
j_call: TRBJ2-7
v_call: TRBV10-3
clone_size: few
cdr3_aa: CAIMDGGGRYEQYF
cdr3_nt: TGTGCCATCATGGACGGGGGAGGCCGCTACGAGCAGTACTTC

d_call: TRBD1
j_call: TRBJ2-2
v_call: TRBV24-1
clone_size: -
cdr3_aa: CATSDSGQGVTGELFF
cdr3_nt: TGTGCCACCAGTGATTCGGGGCAGGGGGTCACCGGGGAGCTGTTTTTT

d_call: TRBD1
j_call: TRBJ2-5
v_call: TRBV5-1
clone_size: -
cdr3_aa: CASSLGPQGLQETQYF
cdr3_nt: TGCGCCAGCAGCTTGGGCCCACAGGGGCTCCAAGAGACCCAGTACTTC

d_call: TRBD1
j_call: TRBJ2-3
v_call: TRBV12-3/TRBV12-4
clone_size: -
cdr3_aa: CASSFKGASTDTQYF
cdr3_nt: TGTGCCAGCAGTTTTAAGGGGGCTAGCACAGATACGCAGTATTTT

d_call: -
j_call: TRBJ2-3
v_call: TRBV5-1
clone_size: -
cdr3_aa: CASSFLYTSTDTQYF
cdr3_nt: TGCGCCAGCAGCTTCTTATATACTAGCACAGATACGCAGTATTTT

d_call: -
j_call: TRBJ2-5
v_call: TRBV11-2
clone_size: -
cdr3_aa: CASSKYPGRTYQETQYF
cdr3_nt: TGTGCCAGCAGTAAATACCCGGGACGGACGTACCAAGAGACCCAGTACTTC

d_call: TRBD1
j_call: TRBJ2-2
v_call: TRBV10-3
clone_size: -
cdr3_aa: CAISERQGGTGELFF
cdr3_nt: TGTGCCATCAGTGAAAGACAGGGTGGCACCGGGGAGCTGTTTTTT

d_call: -
j_call: TRBJ1-1
v_call: TRBV7-9
clone_size: -
cdr3_aa: CASSLGSWENTEAFF
cdr3_nt: TGTGCCAGCAGCTTAGGCTCCTGGGAGAACACTGAAGCTTTCTTT

d_call: -
j_call: TRBJ1-6
v_call: TRBV9
clone_size: -
cdr3_aa: CASSAGRTGSNSPLHF
cdr3_nt: TGTGCCAGCAGCGCCGGACGCACAGGGAGTAATTCACCCCTCCACTTT

d_call: -
j_call: TRBJ2-5
v_call: TRBV23-1
clone_size: -
cdr3_aa: CASSHRETQYF
cdr3_nt: TGCGCCAGCAGTCACCGGGAGACCCAGTACTTC

d_call: TRBD2
j_call: TRBJ2-1
v_call: TRBV9
clone_size: many
cdr3_aa: CASSPSGTSNNQQFF
cdr3_nt: TGTGCCAGCAGCCCCTCAGGGACTAGCAATAATCAGCAGTTCTTC

d_call: -
j_call: TRBJ2-1
v_call: TRBV5-1
clone_size: -
cdr3_aa: CASSRTNNEQFF
cdr3_nt: TGCGCCAGCAGCCGAACCAACAATGAGCAGTTCTTC

d_call: TRBD1
j_call: TRBJ2-1
v_call: TRBV4-2
clone_size: few
cdr3_aa: CASSQEVPDRVGEQFF
cdr3_nt: TGTGCCAGCAGCCAAGAGGTCCCGGACAGGGTGGGTGAGCAGTTCTTC